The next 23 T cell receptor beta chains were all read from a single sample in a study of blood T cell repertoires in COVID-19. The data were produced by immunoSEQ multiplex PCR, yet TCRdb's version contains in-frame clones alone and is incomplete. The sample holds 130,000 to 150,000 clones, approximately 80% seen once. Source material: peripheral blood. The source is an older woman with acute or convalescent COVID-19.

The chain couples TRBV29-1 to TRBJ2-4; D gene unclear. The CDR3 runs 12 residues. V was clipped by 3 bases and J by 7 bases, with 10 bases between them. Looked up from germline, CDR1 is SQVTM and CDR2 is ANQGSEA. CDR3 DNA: TGCAGCGTTGAGTCCTCCAGGAACATTCAGTACTTC. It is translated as CSVESSRNIQYF. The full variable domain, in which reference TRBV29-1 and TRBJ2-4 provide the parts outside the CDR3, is SAVISQKPSRDICQRGTSLTIQCQVDSQVTMMFWYRQQPGQSLTLIATANQGSEATYESGFVIDKFPISRPNLTFSTLTVSNMSPEDSSIYLCSVESSRNIQYFGAGTRLSVL.

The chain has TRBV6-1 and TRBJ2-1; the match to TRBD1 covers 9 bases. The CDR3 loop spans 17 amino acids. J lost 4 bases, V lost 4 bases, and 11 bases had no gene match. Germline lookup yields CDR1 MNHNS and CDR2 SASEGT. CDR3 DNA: TGTGCCAGCAGTGGCCCCGGGACAGGGTCCCTTTACAATGAGCAGTTCTTC. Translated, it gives CASSGPGTGSLYNEQFF.

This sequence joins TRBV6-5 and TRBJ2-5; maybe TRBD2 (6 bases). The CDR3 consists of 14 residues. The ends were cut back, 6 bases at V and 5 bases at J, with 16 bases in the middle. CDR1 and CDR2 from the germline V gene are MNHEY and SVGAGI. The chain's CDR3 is CASSPVEGWETQYF. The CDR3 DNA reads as TGTGCCAGCAGCCCAGTGGAGGGATGGGAGACCCAGTACTTC.

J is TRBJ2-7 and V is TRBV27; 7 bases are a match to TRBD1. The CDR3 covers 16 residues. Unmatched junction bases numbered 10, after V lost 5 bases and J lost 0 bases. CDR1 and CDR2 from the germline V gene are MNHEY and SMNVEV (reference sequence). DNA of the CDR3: TGTGCCAGCAGTCCGAGACAGGGAAGAAACTCCTACGAGCAGTACTTC. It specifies CASSPRQGRNSYEQYF.

The DNA of the CDR3 is TGTGCCAGCAGCTTAGAGCTTCCGGGACAGGCAAATTCACCCCTCCACTTT. Translating gives CASSLELPGQANSPLHF. This chain connects TRBV7-6 to TRBJ1-6, with TRBD1 identical over 8 bases. From germline, CDR1 is SGHVS and CDR2 FNYEAQ. V was pared by 1 base and J by 7 bases, with 9 bases of the junction left unmatched. CDR3 size: 17 residues.

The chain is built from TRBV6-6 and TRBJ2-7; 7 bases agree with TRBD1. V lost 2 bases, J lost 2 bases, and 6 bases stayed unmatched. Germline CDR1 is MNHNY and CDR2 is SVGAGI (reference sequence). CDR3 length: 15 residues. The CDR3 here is CASSYTGTATYEQYF. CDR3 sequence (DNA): TGTGCCAGCAGTTACACGGGGACAGCTACCTACGAGCAGTACTTC.

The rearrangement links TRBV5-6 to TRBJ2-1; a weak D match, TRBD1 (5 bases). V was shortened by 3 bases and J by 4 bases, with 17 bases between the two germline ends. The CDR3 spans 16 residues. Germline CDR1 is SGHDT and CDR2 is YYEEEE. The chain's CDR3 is CASSSPLKGLYNEQFF. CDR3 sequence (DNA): TGTGCCAGCAGCTCACCCCTTAAGGGGCTTTACAATGAGCAGTTCTTC.

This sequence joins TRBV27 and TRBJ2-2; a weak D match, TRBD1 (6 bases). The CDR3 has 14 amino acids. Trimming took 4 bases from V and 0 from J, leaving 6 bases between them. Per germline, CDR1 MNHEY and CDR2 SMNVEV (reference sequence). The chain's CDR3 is CASSWTANTGELFF. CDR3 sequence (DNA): TGTGCCAGCAGTTGGACAGCGAACACCGGGGAGCTGTTTTTT.

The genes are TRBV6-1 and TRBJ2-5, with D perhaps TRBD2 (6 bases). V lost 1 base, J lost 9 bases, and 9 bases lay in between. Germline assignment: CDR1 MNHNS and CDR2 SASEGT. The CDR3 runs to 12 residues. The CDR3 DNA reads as TGTGCCAGCAGTGAAGAGTGGGAGGCCCAGTACTTC. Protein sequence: CASSEEWEAQYF.

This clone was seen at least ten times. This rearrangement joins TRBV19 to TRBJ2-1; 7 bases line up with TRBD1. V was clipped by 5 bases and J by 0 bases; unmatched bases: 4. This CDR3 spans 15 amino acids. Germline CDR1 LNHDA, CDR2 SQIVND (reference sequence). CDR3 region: CASSGTALSYNEQFF. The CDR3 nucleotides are TGTGCCAGTAGTGGGACAGCGCTCTCCTACAATGAGCAGTTCTTC.

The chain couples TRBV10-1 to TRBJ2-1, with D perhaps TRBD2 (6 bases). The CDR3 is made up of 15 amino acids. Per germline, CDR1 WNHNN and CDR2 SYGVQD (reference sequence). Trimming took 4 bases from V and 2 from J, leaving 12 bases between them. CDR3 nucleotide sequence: TGCGCCAGCAGTGGTCGCGGGAATCCCTACAATGAGCAGTTCTTC. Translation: CASSGRGNPYNEQFF.

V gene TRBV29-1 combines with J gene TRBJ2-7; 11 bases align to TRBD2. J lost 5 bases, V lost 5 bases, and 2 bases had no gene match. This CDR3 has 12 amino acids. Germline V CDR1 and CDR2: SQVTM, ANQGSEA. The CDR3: CSVMTSGDEQYF. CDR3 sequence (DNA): TGCAGCGTTATGACTAGCGGGGACGAGCAGTACTTC.

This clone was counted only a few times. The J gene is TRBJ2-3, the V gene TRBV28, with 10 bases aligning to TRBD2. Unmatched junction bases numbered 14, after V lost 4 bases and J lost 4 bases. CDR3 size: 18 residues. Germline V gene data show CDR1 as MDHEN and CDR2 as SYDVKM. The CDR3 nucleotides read TGTGCCAGCAGTTCCCCCGTTTCGTTAAGCGGGAGGGCAGATACGCAGTATTTT. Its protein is CASSSPVSLSGRADTQYF.

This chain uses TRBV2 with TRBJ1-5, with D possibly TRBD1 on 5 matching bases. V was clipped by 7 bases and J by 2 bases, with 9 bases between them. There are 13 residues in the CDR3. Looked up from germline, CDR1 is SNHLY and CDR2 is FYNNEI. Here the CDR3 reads CASKGWRNQPQHF. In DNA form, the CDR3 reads TGTGCCAGCAAGGGGTGGCGCAATCAGCCCCAGCATTTT.

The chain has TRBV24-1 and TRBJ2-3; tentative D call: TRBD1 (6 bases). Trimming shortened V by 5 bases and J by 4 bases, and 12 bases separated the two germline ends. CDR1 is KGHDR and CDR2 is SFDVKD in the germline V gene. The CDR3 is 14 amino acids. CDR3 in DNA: TGTGCCACCAGTGGCCAGGGGCTGTCAGATACGCAGTATTTT. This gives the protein CATSGQGLSDTQYF.

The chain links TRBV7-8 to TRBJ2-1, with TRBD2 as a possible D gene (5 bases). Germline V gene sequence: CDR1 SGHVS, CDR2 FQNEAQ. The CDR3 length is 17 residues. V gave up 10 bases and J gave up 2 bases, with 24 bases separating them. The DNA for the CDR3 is TGTGCCAACGCACCCAACCGGCTAGCAGTCCCCTACAATGAGCAGTTCTTC. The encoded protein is CANAPNRLAVPYNEQFF.

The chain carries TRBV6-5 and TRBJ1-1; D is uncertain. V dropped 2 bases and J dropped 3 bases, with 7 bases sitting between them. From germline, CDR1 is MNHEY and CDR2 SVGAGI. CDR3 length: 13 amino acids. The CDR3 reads CASSYELDTEAFF. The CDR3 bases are TGTGCCAGCAGTTACGAGTTAGACACTGAAGCTTTCTTT.

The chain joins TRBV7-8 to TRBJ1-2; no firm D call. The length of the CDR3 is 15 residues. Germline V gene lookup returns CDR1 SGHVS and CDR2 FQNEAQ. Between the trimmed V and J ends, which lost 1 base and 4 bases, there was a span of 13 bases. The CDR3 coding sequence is TGTGCCAGCAGCTTAGGTAGCAGTAAGGCCTATGGCTACACCTTC. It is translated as CASSLGSSKAYGYTF.

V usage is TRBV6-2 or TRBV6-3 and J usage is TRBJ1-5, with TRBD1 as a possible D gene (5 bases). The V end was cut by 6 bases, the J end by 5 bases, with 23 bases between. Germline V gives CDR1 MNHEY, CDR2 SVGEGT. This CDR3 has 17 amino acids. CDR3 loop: CASSPVAGRGRYQPQHF. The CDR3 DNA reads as TGTGCCAGCAGCCCTGTAGCCGGGAGGGGACGTTATCAGCCCCAGCATTTT.

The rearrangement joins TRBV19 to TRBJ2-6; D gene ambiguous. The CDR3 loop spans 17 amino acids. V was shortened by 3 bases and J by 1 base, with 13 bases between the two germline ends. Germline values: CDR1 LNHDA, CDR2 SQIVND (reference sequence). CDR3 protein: CASSMPGRMSGANVLTF. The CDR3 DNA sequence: TGTGCCAGTAGTATGCCAGGCCGCATGTCTGGGGCCAACGTCCTGACTTTC.

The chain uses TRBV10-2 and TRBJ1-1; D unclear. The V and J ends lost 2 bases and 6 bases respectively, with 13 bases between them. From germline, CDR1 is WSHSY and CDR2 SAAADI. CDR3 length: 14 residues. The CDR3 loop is CASSEGGPRAEAFF. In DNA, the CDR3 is TGCGCCAGCAGTGAGGGAGGGCCGAGGGCTGAAGCTTTCTTT.

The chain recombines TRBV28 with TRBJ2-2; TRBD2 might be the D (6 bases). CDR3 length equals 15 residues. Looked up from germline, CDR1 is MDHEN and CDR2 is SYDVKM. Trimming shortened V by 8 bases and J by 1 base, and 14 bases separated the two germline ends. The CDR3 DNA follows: TGTGCCAGCCACGCGGGATCGGTGAACACCGGGGAGCTGTTTTTT. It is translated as CASHAGSVNTGELFF.

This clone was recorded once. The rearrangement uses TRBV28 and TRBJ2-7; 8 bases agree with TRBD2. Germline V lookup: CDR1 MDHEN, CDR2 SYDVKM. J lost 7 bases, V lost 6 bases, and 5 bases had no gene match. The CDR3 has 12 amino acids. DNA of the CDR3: TGTGCCAGCAGGACAGGCGGGGGGGAGCAGTACTTC. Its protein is CASRTGGGEQYF.